The clone carrying this T cell receptor (beta chain) was seen just once. Its specificity is unknown. The germline V and J ends were trimmed by 2 bases and 1 base, with 11 bases remaining between them. The CDR3 sequence is 15 residues long. Per the germline V gene, CDR1 is MNHEY and CDR2 is SVGAGI. The sample belongs to a study of OX40 agonist ivuxolimab in advanced cancers. The wider study: Ivuxolimab doses were 0.01, 0.1, 0.3, 1.5, 3 or 10 mg/kg every 2 weeks. Partial responses were achieved by three patients, of whom one had hepatocellular carcinoma and two had cutaneous melanoma. Findings and caveats of the study: It was not determined which antigens were specifically recognized by the peripheral T cells that had undergone clonal expansion. The mean number of expanded clones was higher in CD8+ T cells than in CD4+.

TCRdb's table, derived via immunoSEQ multiplex PCR, lists solely in-frame clones and lacks some. The sample holds 75,000 to 80,000 clones, more than 75% seen once. The source was CD4+ or CD8+ T cells sorted from blood, collected in a trial of the OX40 agonist ivuxolimab. This receptor was taken from an adult with an advanced solid tumor such as melanoma, head and neck, liver or kidney cancer. The gene calls are TRBV6-5 and TRBJ1-1; TRBD1 is a possible D gene (5 bases). CDR3 nucleotides: TGTGCCAGCAGTTACACCGGGACGGGGAACACTGAAGCTTTCTTT. It is translated as CASSYTGTGNTEAFF.